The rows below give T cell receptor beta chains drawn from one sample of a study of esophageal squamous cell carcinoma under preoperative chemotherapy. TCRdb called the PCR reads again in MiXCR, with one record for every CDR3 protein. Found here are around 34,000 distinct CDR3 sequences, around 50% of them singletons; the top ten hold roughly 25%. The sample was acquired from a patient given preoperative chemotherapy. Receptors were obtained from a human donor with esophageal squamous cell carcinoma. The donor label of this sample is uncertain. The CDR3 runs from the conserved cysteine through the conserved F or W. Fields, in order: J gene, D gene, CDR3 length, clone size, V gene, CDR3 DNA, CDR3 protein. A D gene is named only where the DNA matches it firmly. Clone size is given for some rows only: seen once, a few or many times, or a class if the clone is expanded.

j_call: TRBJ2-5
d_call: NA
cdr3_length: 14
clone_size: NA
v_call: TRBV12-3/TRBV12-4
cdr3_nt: TGTGCGGGCCGCGGGGGCCCAGGCCAAGAGACCCAGTACTTC
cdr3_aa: CAGRGGPGQETQYF

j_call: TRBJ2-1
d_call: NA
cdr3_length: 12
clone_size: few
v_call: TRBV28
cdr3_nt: TGTGCCAGCAGCCCCGGGCCGAGGGGGCAGTTCTTC
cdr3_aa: CASSPGPRGQFF

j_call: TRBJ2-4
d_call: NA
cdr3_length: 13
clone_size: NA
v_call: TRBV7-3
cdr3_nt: TGTGCCAGGGGGCTGAGAGCCAACAATATTCAGTACTTC
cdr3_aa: CARGLRANNIQYF

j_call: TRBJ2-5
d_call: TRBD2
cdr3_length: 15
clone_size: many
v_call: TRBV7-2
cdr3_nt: TGTGCCAGCAGCCCGAGCGGGGGGGCCGGGGAGACCCAGTACTTC
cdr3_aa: CASSPSGGAGETQYF

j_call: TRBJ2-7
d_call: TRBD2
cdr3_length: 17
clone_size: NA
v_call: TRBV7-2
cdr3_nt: TGTGCCAGCAGCCCCACGCTGGGCGGGGGGCAAACCGATACGCAGTACTTC
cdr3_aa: CASSPTLGGGQTDTQYF

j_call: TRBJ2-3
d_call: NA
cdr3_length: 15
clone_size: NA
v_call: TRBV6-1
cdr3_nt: TGTGCCAGTCAAACGGGGGCGGGGGCCAACAACACGCAGTATTTT
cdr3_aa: CASQTGAGANNTQYF

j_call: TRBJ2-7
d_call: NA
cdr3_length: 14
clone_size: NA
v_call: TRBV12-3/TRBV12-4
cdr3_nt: TGTGCCAGCAGTTTAGACGGGAGTCCCTACGAGCAGTACTTC
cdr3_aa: CASSLDGSPYEQYF

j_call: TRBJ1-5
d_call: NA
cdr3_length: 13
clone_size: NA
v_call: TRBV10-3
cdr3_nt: TGTGCCTCCACTACCGGGGACCCAGATACGCAGCATTTT
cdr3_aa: CASTTGDPDTQHF

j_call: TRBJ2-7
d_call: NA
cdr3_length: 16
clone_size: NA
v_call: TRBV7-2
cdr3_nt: TGTGCCAGCAGCTTAGCGGGGCTGTGGGCCAAAGATACGCAGTACTTC
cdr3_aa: CASSLAGLWAKDTQYF

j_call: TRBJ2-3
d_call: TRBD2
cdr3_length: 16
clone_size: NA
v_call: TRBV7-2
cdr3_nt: TGTGCCAGCAGCTTAAGAGGGCGGGGGGGCCCGGATACGCAGTATTTT
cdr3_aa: CASSLRGRGGPDTQYF

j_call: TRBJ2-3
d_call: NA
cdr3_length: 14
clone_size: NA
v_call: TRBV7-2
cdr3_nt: TGTCCCAGCGGCCAGTCCCTAACCACCGAGAAGCAGTATTTT
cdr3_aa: CPSGQSLTTEKQYF

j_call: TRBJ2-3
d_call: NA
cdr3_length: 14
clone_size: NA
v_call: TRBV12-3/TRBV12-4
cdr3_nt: TGCGGCAGCTGGTTGGGGCCCACCACAAATACTCAGTATTTC
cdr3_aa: CGSWLGPTTNTQYF

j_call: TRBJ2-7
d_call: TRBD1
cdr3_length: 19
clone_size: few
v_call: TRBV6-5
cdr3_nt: TGTGCCAGCAGTTACTCGATAGGGACAGAGAAGTTTGGGCTCTACGAGCAGTACTTC
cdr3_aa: CASSYSIGTEKFGLYEQYF

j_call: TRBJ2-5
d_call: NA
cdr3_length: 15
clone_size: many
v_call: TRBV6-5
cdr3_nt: TGTGCCAGCAGTTACCCATCCGGGCTTAAAGAAACCCAGTACTTC
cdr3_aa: CASSYPSGLKETQYF

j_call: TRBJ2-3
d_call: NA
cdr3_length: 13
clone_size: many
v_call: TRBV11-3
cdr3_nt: TGTGCCAGCAGCTTAGAGGGGACAGATACGCAGTATTTT
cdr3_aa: CASSLEGTDTQYF

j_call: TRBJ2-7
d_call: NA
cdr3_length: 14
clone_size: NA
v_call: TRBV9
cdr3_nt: TGTGCCAGCAGCGTAGGGGGATACCCCTACGAGCAGTACTTC
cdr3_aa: CASSVGGYPYEQYF

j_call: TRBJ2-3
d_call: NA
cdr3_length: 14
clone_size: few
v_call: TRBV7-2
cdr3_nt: TGTGCCAGCAGCTTAGACGGGCGGGGATATACGCAGTATTTT
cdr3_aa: CASSLDGRGYTQYF

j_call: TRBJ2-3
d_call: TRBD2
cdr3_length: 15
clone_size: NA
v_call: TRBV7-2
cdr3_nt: TGTGCCACGGGCCTCGCGGGGGGGGCCAAAGATACGCAGTATTTT
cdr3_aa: CATGLAGGAKDTQYF

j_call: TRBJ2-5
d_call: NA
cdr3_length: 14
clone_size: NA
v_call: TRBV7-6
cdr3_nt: TGTGCCGGCAGCTGGGGCGGGTACAAAGAGACCCAGTACTTC
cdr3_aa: CAGSWGGYKETQYF

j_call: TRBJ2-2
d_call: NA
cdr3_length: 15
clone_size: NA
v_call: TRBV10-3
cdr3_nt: TGTGCCCTCAGCCCCGGGGCGGTGAGCACCGGGGCGCTGTTTTTT
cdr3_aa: CALSPGAVSTGALFF

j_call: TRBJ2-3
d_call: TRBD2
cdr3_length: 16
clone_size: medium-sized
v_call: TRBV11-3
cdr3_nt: TGTGCCAGCAGGGGCTCGGGGGGGCCCCCCCCAGATACGCAGTATTTT
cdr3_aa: CASRGSGGPPPDTQYF

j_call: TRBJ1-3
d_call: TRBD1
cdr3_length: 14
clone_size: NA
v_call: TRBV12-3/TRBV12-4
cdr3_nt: TGTGCCAGCAGTGAACAGGGGGGTGGAAACACCATATATTTT
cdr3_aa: CASSEQGGGNTIYF

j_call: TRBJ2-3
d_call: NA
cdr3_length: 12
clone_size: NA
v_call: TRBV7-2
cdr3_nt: TGTGCCAGCAGCTCTTATAAAAACACGCAGTATTTT
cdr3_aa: CASSSYKNTQYF

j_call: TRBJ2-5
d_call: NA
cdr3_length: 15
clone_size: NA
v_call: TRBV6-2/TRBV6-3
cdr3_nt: TGTGCCAGCAGGGTCGGAGCGAGAGAAGGAGAGACGCAGTACTTC
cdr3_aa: CASRVGAREGETQYF

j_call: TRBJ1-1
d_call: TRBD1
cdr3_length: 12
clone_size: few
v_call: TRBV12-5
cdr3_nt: TGTGCTAGTGGTTCAACAGGGGGCAGCGCTTTCTTT
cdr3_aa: CASGSTGGSAFF

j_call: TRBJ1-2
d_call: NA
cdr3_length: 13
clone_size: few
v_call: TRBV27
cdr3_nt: TGTGCCAGCAGCCCAGACAGTCCCTATGGCTACACCTTC
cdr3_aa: CASSPDSPYGYTF

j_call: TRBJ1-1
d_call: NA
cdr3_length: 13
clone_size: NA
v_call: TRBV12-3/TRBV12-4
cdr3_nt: TGTGCCAGCAGTTTAGCGGGAGGGGTTGAAGCTTCCTTC
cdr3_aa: CASSLAGGVEASF

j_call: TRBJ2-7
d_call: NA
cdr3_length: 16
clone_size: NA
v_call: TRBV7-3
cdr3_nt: TGTGCCAGCAGCTTAAGGGTGGGTAGCGCCCACTACGAGCAGTACTTC
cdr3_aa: CASSLRVGSAHYEQYF

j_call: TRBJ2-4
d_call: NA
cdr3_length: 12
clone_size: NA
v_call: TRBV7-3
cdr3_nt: TGTGCCAGCAGCCCAGGGGTGAATGAGCAGTACTTC
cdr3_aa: CASSPGVNEQYF

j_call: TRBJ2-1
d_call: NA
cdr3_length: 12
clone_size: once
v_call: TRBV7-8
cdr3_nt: TGTGCCAGCAGCGCGGACACCGGGGAGCTGTTCTTC
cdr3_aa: CASSADTGELFF

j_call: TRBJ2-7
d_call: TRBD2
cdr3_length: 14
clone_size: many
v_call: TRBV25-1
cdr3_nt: TGTGCCAGCAGTGATCCGGGGGGGACCTACGAGCAGTACTTC
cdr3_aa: CASSDPGGTYEQYF

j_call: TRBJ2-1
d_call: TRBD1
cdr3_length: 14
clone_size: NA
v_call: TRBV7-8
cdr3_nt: TGTGCCAGCAGCTGGGACAGGGAATACAATGAGCAGTTCTTC
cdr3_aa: CASSWDREYNEQFF

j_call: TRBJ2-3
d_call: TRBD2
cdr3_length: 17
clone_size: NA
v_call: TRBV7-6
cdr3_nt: TGTGCCAGCAGCTTAGAGGGGACTAGCGGGTTTACAGATACGCAGTATTTT
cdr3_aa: CASSLEGTSGFTDTQYF

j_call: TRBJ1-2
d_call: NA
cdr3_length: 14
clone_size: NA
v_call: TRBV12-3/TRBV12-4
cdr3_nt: TGTGCCAGCAGTTTAGGACAGGTCGGCTATGGCTACACCTTC
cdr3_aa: CASSLGQVGYGYTF

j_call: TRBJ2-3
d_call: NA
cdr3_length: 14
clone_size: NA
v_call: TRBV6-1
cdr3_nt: TGTGCCAGCAGTCCCGGGTTTCACACAGATACGCAGTATTTT
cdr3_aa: CASSPGFHTDTQYF

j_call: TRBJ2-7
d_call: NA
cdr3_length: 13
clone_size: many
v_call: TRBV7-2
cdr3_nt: TGTGCCAGCAGCCCCGGACGGACCTACGAGCAGTACTTC
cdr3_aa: CASSPGRTYEQYF

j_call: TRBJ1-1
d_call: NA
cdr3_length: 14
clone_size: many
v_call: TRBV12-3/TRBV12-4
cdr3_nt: TGTGCCAGCAGTTGGGCTATAGGGTACACTGAAGCTTTCTTT
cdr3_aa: CASSWAIGYTEAFF

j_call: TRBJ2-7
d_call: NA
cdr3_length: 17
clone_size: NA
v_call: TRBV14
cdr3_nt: TGTGCCAGCAGCCAAGAGGGGGGCCCGGGTTCGGCCTACGAGCAGTACTTC
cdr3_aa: CASSQEGGPGSAYEQYF

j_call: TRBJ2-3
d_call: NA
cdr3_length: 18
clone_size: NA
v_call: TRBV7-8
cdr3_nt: TGTGCCAGCAGCTTAGGGGGGCTTGGGGGCAGTAGCCAAGATACCCAGTATTTT
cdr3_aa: CASSLGGLGGSSQDTQYF

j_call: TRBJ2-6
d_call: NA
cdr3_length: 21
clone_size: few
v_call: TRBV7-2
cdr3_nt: TGTGCCAGCAGCTTTCGGTCTCAGTCGTACAGTAAGTCGTCTGGGGCCAACGTCCTGACTTTC
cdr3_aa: CASSFRSQSYSKSSGANVLTF

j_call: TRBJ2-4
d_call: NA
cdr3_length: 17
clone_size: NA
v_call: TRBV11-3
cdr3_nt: TGTGCCAGCAGCTTCGAAGCGGGGACAGGAGCTATAGATACGCAGTACTTT
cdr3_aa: CASSFEAGTGAIDTQYF

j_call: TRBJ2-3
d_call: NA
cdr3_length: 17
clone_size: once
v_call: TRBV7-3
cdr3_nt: TGTGCCAGCAGCCTCAAACTGGGGCTGTGGGCCAAAGATATTCAGTACTTT
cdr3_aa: CASSLKLGLWAKDIQYF